This T cell receptor (beta chain) was profiled in a study of shared clonotypes between healthy human individuals (dated by TCRdb to about 2020). In terms of the full investigation: Three men and a couple of women, aged 18 to 49 years, made up the cohort. To increase sequencing depth and limit assay-specific biases, different laboratories used diverse techniques to prepare libraries and sequence TCR repertoires. Between about 0.8 and 9 billion PBMCs per donor were obtained by leukapheresis. To estimate repertoire size and how much clonotype sharing occurs between individuals, the study deeply sequenced the blood TCR repertoires of roughly 5 healthy adults. For each donor, CD4 naive and CD4 memory were each given three plates, CD8 naive was given two plates, and CD8 memory was given one plate.

Measured from the cysteine to the phenylalanine, the CDR3 is 19 residues long. Only the CDR3 DNA is retained, 57 bases long and in frame from the first base. Trimming removed 1 base from V and 6 bases from J, leaving 26 bases between the germline ends. Looking up the germline V gene yields CDR1 MNHNS and CDR2 SASEGT. TCR CDR3 regions were amplified from genomic DNA by multiplex PCR using the deep immunoSEQ assay. Extracted genomic DNA from each cell subset was spread evenly across all wells of several immunoSEQ 96-well plates, with each plate serving as a replicate. For sorted subsets, approximately 210 ng of genomic DNA, equivalent to around 31,000 T cell genomes, went into each replicate PCR. Purified libraries were measured with a Qubit 3.0 fluorometer, size-checked on a Bioanalyzer 2100, and measured again with the KAPA Library Quantification kit. Each immunoSEQ 96-well plate was sequenced on its own single-read 150-cycle Illumina NextSeq 550 flow cell. As for how the authors treated the data: Because the immunoSEQ output held only junctional sequences and lacked quality scores, the filtering could not match the filtering applied to full-length reads. Sequences were annotated with PyIR, a Python wrapper for IgBLAST v1.9, and V/J genes and CDR3 were assigned using IMGT germline references. Reads with weak V/J assignments (E-value above 1e-6), missing CDR3, stop codons, out-of-frame junctions, or ambiguous translated residues were removed. V3J clonotypes were defined as sequences sharing an identical inferred V gene, J gene, and CDR3 amino acid sequence. The percentage overlap between two repertoires was calculated by dividing the number of shared unique clonotypes by the size of the smaller repertoire. Repertoire richness was assessed with RTK rarefaction, the Chao1 estimator, and Recon v2.1 estimates of unobserved clonotypes. Generation probabilities for all TCRbeta clonotypes obtained by the gDNA method from four donors were computed using OLGA. TCRdb took this table from immuneACCESS and kept in-frame rearrangements with V and J called. Such tables lack part of the clones; where checked against another copy, unresolved V genes explain under half of the gap, and the rest is unexplained. For V, J and clone size, that table is used; D and trimming come from the DNA. A total of 1.6 million or so clones appear in this sample, 96% of them only once. The ten largest clones add up to approximately 1.1% of the sample.

About this clone: Its antigen has not been determined. Base qualities are not at hand, and no much larger clone is one base apart.

Study-wide conclusions, independent of this receptor: Naive subsets generally had larger estimated clonotype richness than memory subsets did. Pairwise subsampling indicated that sequencing depth was expected to affect the degree of clonotype sharing among donors. When a handful of donors were compared, the shared fraction of clonotypes was about 5% for naive CD4, around 3.6% for naive CD8, 2.3% for memory CD4, and 0.35% to 0.4% for memory CD8. Because the study included only a small number of donors, the genetic and exposure-history diversity represented was limited. Incomplete sequencing was indicated by rarefaction of sorted-subset datasets, despite the large sequencing depth. Higher generation probabilities were observed for clonotypes shared by all four sorted-subset donors than for non-shared clonotypes. Sampling was restricted to blood, and TCR repertoires in tissue are likely to differ from TCR repertoires in blood.

Healthy HIV-negative adults with no recently reported acute infections or vaccinations were included as donors. Every donor was a Caucasian adult living in Nashville, Tennessee, USA. CD4+ T cells were enriched by magnetic negative selection, after which naive cells were positively selected on CD45RA and the negative fraction was taken as the memory subset. Blood was obtained by leukapheresis, after which PBMCs were separated by Ficoll-Histopaque density gradient centrifugation and cryopreserved in liquid nitrogen vapor phase. Analytical flow cytometry was used to check the purity and quantity of each magnetically sorted T cell population. Genomic DNA was isolated from each sorted fraction and quantified by UV absorbance on a Nanodrop 2000c.

The chain was built from TRBV6-1 and TRBJ2-3, and TRBD2 may be the D gene, going by 6 matching bases. The sequenced sample was naive CD4+ T cells sorted from blood. Sample cell subset or site, as interpreted from the label and publication: CD45RA+ positively selected. The sequence came from a young man in good health. CDR3 loop: CASSEVSAAGRPVVDTQYF. The sequenced DNA is TGTGCCAGCAGTGAAGTAAGTGCTGCGGGGAGGCCGGTTGTGGATACGCAGTATTTT.